This entry is about one TCR beta chain. Profiling relied on immunoSEQ multiplex PCR, and the TCRdb table lists in-frame clones only, not all of them. The repertoire holds over 200,000 clones, with roughly 87% as singletons. The record originates from a study of cytomegalovirus exposure and HLA in healthy donors. This clonotype was obtained from a woman in her twenties or thirties in good health and CMV-seronegative. Input material: PBMCs.

CDR3 sequence: CASSPRSGTYEQYF. CDR3 DNA: TGTGCCAGCAGCCCCCGGAGCGGAACCTACGAGCAGTACTTC. V usage is TRBV9 and J usage is TRBJ2-7, with D tentatively TRBD2 (5 bases). There are 14 residues in the CDR3. Germline CDR1 SGDLS, CDR2 YYNGEE. V lost 4 bases, J lost 2 bases, and 13 bases lay in between.